These 14 T cell receptor beta chains were all obtained from the same sample, sequenced in a study of OX40 agonist ivuxolimab in advanced cancers. Using immunoSEQ multiplex PCR, the repertoire was profiled, and TCRdb retains in-frame clones only, with some absent. The profile covers about 60,000 clones, with 80% to 90% appearing a single time and 1.9% taken by the ten largest. The source was CD4+ or CD8+ T cells sorted from blood, collected in a trial of the OX40 agonist ivuxolimab. Receptor source: an adult with an advanced solid tumor such as melanoma, head and neck, liver or kidney cancer.

The chain employs TRBV30 and TRBJ1-5, with TRBD1 identical over 7 bases. The length of the CDR3 is 15 residues. Germline CDR1 is GTSNPN and CDR2 is SVGIG (reference sequence). The V segment lost 1 base and the J segment 3 bases; nucleotides outside the gene matches: 6. The DNA of the CDR3 is TGTGCCTGGAGTGCACGCGGGACAGTCAATCAGCCCCAGCATTTT. This encodes CAWSARGTVNQPQHF.

As regards this clone: Other DNA sequences in this specimen translate into the identical CDR3. V usage is TRBV11-3 and J usage is TRBJ1-1; D uncertain. CDR1 SGHNT and CDR2 YENEEA come from the germline V gene. Trimming shortened V by 1 base and J by 1 base, and 10 bases separated the two germline ends. The CDR3 covers 15 residues. CDR3 in amino acids: CASSLGSLGNTEAFF. The CDR3 DNA sequence: TGTGCCAGCAGCTTAGGGTCGTTGGGGAACACTGAAGCTTTCTTT. Full variable domain (outside the CDR3, taken from reference TRBV11-3 and TRBJ1-1): EAGVVQSPRYKIIEKKQPVAFWCNPISGHNTLYWYLQNLGQGPELLIRYENEEAVDDSQLPKDRFSAERLKGVDSTLKIQPAELGDSAVYLCASSLGSLGNTEAFFGQGTRLTVV.

The genes are TRBV7-9 and TRBJ2-1, with D possibly TRBD1 on 5 matching bases. The CDR3 has 14 amino acids. CDR1 and CDR2 from the germline V gene are SEHNR and FQNEAQ (reference sequence). V was cut by 5 bases and J by 6 bases, with 14 bases left in between. The DNA of the CDR3 is TGTGCCAGCAGCCCCTCAGGGATGGGCAATGAGCAGTTCTTC. As protein: CASSPSGMGNEQFF.

The rearrangement joins TRBV28 to TRBJ1-1; D is unresolved. Germline V gene data show CDR1 as MDHEN and CDR2 as SYDVKM. V lost 5 bases to trimming and J lost 8 bases, with 18 bases between them. The CDR3 has 14 residues. The CDR3 is CASSNTIIRREAFF. The CDR3 region has the DNA TGTGCCAGCAGTAATACTATCATAAGGAGAGAAGCTTTCTTT.

V usage is TRBV5-1 and J usage is TRBJ2-5, with TRBD2 matching 9 bases. The germline V gene encodes CDR1 SGHRS and CDR2 YFSETQ. Unmatched junction bases numbered 6, after V lost 0 bases and J lost 3 bases. The CDR3 runs 16 residues. The CDR3 reads CASSLVIAGVKETQYF. The CDR3 DNA follows: TGCGCCAGCAGCTTGGTGATAGCGGGAGTTAAAGAGACCCAGTACTTC.

This clone was seen only a few times. The V gene is TRBV14, the J gene TRBJ1-4; D unresolved. This CDR3 has 18 amino acids. Germline V lookup: CDR1 SGHDN, CDR2 FVKESK. V lost 0 bases and J 6 bases, leaving 20 bases between the germline ends. DNA of the CDR3: TGTGCCAGCAGCCAAGAATTAGGGTTACTCGGAGCTGATGAAAAACTGTTTTTT. Translated: CASSQELGLLGADEKLFF.

This chain joins TRBV5-1 and TRBJ2-3; no clear D gene. Trimming cost V 0 bases and J 2 bases, with 10 bases left between them. The CDR3 is 15 amino acids. Germline V gene sequence: CDR1 SGHRS, CDR2 YFSETQ. For the CDR3, the DNA is TGCGCCAGCAGCTTGGCGCAATTTCCCACAGATACGCAGTATTTT. This sequence encodes CASSLAQFPTDTQYF. The entire variable domain, with the rest obtained from reference TRBV5-1 and TRBJ2-3, is as follows: KAGVTQTPRYLIKTRGQQVTLSCSPISGHRSVSWYQQTPGQGLQFLFEYFSETQRNKGNFPGRFSGRQFSNSRSEMNVSTLELGDSALYLCASSLAQFPTDTQYFGPGTRLTVL.

The V gene is TRBV18, the J gene TRBJ2-1, with D tentatively TRBD1 (6 bases). The V end lost 3 bases, the J end lost 5 bases, and 8 bases lay between the germline ends. The CDR3 spans 13 residues. Per germline, CDR1 KGHSH and CDR2 LQKENI. The CDR3 sequence is CASSPWTDNEQFF. The CDR3 DNA reads TGTGCCAGCTCACCTTGGACAGACAATGAGCAGTTCTTC.

This clone was seen a handful of times. In DNA, the CDR3 is TGTGCCAGCTCACGCGCGGGAGGGACTAGCACAGATACGCAGTATTTT. Translating it yields CASSRAGGTSTDTQYF. The chain employs TRBV18 and TRBJ2-3, with 9 bases identical to TRBD2. Losses at the gene ends were 4 bases for V and 0 bases for J; bases not matched to a gene: 5. Germline CDR1 reads KGHSH; CDR2 reads LQKENI. There are 16 residues in the CDR3.

This clone was observed a handful of times. The gene calls are TRBV7-9 and TRBJ2-7; 7 bases are a match to TRBD1. Germline-derived CDR1 and CDR2 are SEHNR and FQNEAQ (reference sequence). The CDR3 consists of 15 residues. Germline trimming cut 5 bases from V and 4 bases from J; bases unmatched to any gene: 11. The CDR3 here is CASSRGQARGYEQYV. As DNA, the CDR3 is TGTGCCAGCAGCCGTGGACAGGCCCGTGGATACGAGCAGTACGTC.

The V call is TRBV10-3, the J call TRBJ1-2; 8 nucleotides line up with TRBD1. Germline V lookup: CDR1 ENHRY, CDR2 SYGVKD. The V and J ends lost 3 bases and 6 bases, in that order; junction bases with no gene match: 9. This CDR3 is built from 15 residues. DNA for the CDR3: TGTGCCATCAGTGAACCGACAGGGGTTGATGATGGCTACACCTTC. It specifies CAISEPTGVDDGYTF.

The V and J genes are TRBV13 and TRBJ1-3, with D possibly matching TRBD1 (6 bases). The CDR3 is 17 residues long. Germline V lookup: CDR1 PRHDT, CDR2 FYEKMQ (reference sequence). V was trimmed by 8 bases and J by 0 bases, leaving 20 bases between them. The CDR3 coding sequence is TGTGCCAGCCGAAAGATAGGGGGAATGTCCTCTGGAAACACCATATATTTT. It translates to CASRKIGGMSSGNTIYF.

V gene TRBV5-6 combines with J gene TRBJ2-7, with D possibly being TRBD2 (6 bases). Germline V lookup: CDR1 SGHDT, CDR2 YYEEEE. V was clipped by 3 bases and J by 0 bases, with 7 bases between them. This CDR3 has 13 amino acids. The CDR3 loop is CASSSTSSYEQYV. The CDR3 nucleotides read TGTGCCAGCAGCTCGACTAGCTCCTACGAGCAGTACGTC.

The V call is TRBV18, the J call TRBJ2-3; D not resolved. Trimming shortened V by 2 bases and J by 1 base, and 13 bases separated the two germline ends. Germline CDR1 and CDR2: KGHSH and LQKENI. The CDR3 spans 16 residues. The CDR3 protein is CASSPGLLGGTDTQYF. DNA for the CDR3: TGTGCCAGCTCACCAGGGCTCCTGGGTGGCACAGATACGCAGTATTTT.